This T cell receptor beta chain was recovered during a study of shared clonotypes between healthy human individuals. The naive CD8 fraction comprised CD45RO-negative cells positively selected for CCR7 and excluded terminally differentiated effector memory CD45RA+ cells. Libraries were prepared by immunoSEQ multiplex PCR; TCRdb keeps only in-frame clonotypes and omits some of them. This table has under 1 million clones, roughly 92% appearing once. V was pared by 3 bases and J by 6 bases, with 8 bases of the junction left unmatched. The CDR3 is 15 residues long. Germline V gene data show CDR1 as MNHEY and CDR2 as SMNVEV (reference sequence).

This receptor was taken from a young man in good health. The chain recombines TRBV27 with TRBJ2-7, with 10 bases matching TRBD1. Sequencing input: naive CD8+ T cells sorted from blood. CDR3 protein: CASSFPGQGVREQYF. The DNA for the CDR3 is TGTGCCAGCAGTTTCCCTGGACAGGGGGTACGCGAGCAGTACTTC.